This T cell receptor beta chain was profiled in a study of blood T cells in healthy people across ages. Turning to the study itself: Roughly one uniquely barcoded beta molecule per two T cells was captured. Study-wide findings and caveats: Since the PBMCs were unsorted, naive and antigen-experienced cells could not be conclusively compared.

The authors ran a second PCR of roughly 6 to 12 cycles using a sample-barcoded 5' primer and a J-beta primer mix. TCRdb analysed the 5' RACE reads with MiXCR anew, one entry per CDR3 protein. The sample has roughly 410,000 distinct CDR3 sequences; 45% to 60% are singletons. This CDR3 comprises 16 residues. CDR1 and CDR2 from the germline V gene are KGHSH and LQKENI. V was pared by 2 bases and J by 2 bases, with 6 bases of the junction left unmatched. It was approximately 10 milliliters of peripheral blood that were drawn from each donor. PBMCs were isolated at a quantity of at least 6 million per sample. Remarks on this clonotype: The antigen is undetermined.

The specimen sequenced was blood. The chain carries TRBV18 and TRBJ2-1; the match to TRBD2 covers 7 bases. This TCR derives from a man in his sixties in good health. As DNA, the CDR3 is TGTGCCAGCTCACCAGCCGGGAGGTCCCCCTACAATGAGCAGTTCTTC. This translates into CASSPAGRSPYNEQFF.